The source of this TCR beta chain is a study of OX40 agonist ivuxolimab in advanced cancers. Blood got drawn at baseline, again on cycle 4 day 1, and then on cycle 7 day 1. The assay was immunoSEQ multiplex PCR, and TCRdb's table has in-frame clones only and misses some. The table shows tens of thousands of clones, with about 73% occurring only once. The source material was CD4+ or CD8+ T cells sorted from blood, sampled in a trial of the OX40 agonist ivuxolimab. This sequence originates from an adult with an advanced solid tumor such as melanoma, head and neck, liver or kidney cancer.

CDR3 sequence reads: CASKADRGPTEAFF. The DNA for the CDR3 is TGTGCCAGCAAGGCGGACAGGGGTCCCACTGAAGCTTTCTTT. The rearrangement joins TRBV2 to TRBJ1-1; 9 nucleotides match TRBD1. Germline V gene data show CDR1 as SNHLY and CDR2 as FYNNEI. This CDR3 spans 14 amino acids. J gave up 4 bases and V 7 bases, and 7 bases lay outside the gene matches.